The clone carrying this TCR beta chain was recorded only once. Other DNA variants within this sample encode the same CDR3. The CDR3 runs to 10 residues. V lost 4 bases and J lost 6, with 4 bases in between. Germline V gives CDR1 SQVTM, CDR2 ANQGSEA. The PCR contained 60 Vbeta and 13 Jbeta primers. This table comes from immunoSEQ multiplex PCR, and its TCRdb copy is limited to in-frame clones, with some not included. In the table there are 150,000 to 200,000 clones, roughly 73% of which are singletons. The data originate from a study of cytomegalovirus exposure and HLA in healthy donors. The rearrangement uses TRBV29-1 and TRBJ2-1; D is unclear. Sequenced: PBMCs. The TCR comes from a female donor in good health and CMV-seronegative. This CDR3 reads CSVVSNEQFF. CDR3 DNA: TGCAGCGTTGTCAGCAATGAGCAGTTCTTC.